The present entry profiles one T cell receptor beta chain with its context. Germline V gene lookup returns CDR1 SGDLS and CDR2 YYNGEE. This CDR3 region has 15 residues. The V end was cut by 4 bases, the J end by 4 bases, with 17 bases between. The data are from a study of shared clonotypes between healthy human individuals. Only CD45RO-negative cells positively selected for CCR7 counted as naive CD8 cells, so terminally differentiated effector memory CD45RA+ cells were excluded. This table comes from immunoSEQ multiplex PCR, and its TCRdb copy is limited to in-frame clones, with some not included. The data hold about 820,000 clones, with more than 85% observed a single time.

This chain joins TRBV9 and TRBJ2-5, with D perhaps matching TRBD1 or TRBD2 (5 bases each). The TCR sequence derives from a man under 40 in good health. What was sequenced was naive CD8+ T cells sorted from blood. The CDR3 is CASSPRTHQGETQYF. Here the CDR3 DNA reads TGTGCCAGCAGCCCGAGGACTCACCAGGGAGAGACCCAGTACTTC. Complete variable domain (other parts from reference TRBV9 and TRBJ2-5): DSGVTQTPKHLITATGQRVTLRCSPRSGDLSVYWYQQSLDQGLQFLIQYYNGEERAKGNILERFSAQQFPDLHSELNLSSLELGDSALYFCASSPRTHQGETQYFGPGTRLLVL.